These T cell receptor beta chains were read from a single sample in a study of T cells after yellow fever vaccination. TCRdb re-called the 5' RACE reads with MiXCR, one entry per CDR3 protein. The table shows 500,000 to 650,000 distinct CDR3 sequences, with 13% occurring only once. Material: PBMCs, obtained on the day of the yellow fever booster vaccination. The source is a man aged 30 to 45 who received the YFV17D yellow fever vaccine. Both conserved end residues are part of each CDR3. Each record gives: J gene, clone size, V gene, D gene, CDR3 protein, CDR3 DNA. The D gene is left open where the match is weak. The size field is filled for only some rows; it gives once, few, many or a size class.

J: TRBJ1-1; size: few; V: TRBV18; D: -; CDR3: CASSPGAPVAFF; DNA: TGTGCCAGCTCACCCGGAGCCCCCGTGGCTTTCTTT
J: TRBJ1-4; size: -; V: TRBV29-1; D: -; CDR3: CSAGGGGFEKLFF; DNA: TGCAGCGCCGGGGGCGGGGGCTTCGAAAAACTGTTTTTT
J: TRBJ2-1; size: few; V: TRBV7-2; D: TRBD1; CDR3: CASSQGWDRSYNEQFF; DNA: TGTGCCAGCAGTCAAGGTTGGGACAGGAGTTACAATGAGCAGTTCTTC
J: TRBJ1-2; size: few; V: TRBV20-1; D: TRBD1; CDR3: CSARHSGGNYGYTF; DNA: TGCAGTGCTAGGCATTCAGGGGGCAACTATGGCTACACCTTC
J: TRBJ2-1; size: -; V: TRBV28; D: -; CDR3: CASSLPGLNEQFF; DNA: TGTGCCAGCAGTTTACCTGGGCTCAATGAGCAGTTCTTC
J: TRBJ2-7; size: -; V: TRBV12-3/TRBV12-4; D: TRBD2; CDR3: CASRTGLAGVEQYF; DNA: TGTGCCAGCAGGACGGGACTAGCGGGGGTCGAGCAGTACTTC
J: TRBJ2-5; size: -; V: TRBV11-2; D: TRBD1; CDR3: CASSSVRDRGVMARETQYF; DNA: TGTGCCAGCAGCTCAGTCCGGGACAGGGGGGTTATGGCTAGAGAGACCCAGTACTTC
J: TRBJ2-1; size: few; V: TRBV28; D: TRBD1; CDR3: CASQKSGTGRNEQFF; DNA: TGTGCCAGCCAGAAGTCGGGGACAGGGCGCAATGAGCAGTTCTTC
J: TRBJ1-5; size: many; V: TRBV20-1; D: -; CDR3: CSARDSGSNQPQHF; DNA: TGCAGTGCTAGAGATTCAGGTAGCAATCAGCCCCAGCATTTT
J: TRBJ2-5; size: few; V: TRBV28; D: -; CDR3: CASSTPGQETQYF; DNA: TGTGCCAGCAGTACACCAGGGCAAGAGACCCAGTACTTC
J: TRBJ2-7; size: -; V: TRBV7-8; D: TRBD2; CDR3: CASSLGKREVHEQYF; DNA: TGTGCCAGCAGCTTAGGGAAGCGGGAGGTCCACGAGCAGTACTTC
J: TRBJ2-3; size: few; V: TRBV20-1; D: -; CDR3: CSARDQAAGGDTQYF; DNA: TGCAGTGCTAGAGATCAGGCGGCAGGTGGAGATACGCAGTATTTT
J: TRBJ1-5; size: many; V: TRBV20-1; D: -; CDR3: CSARRVNQPQHF; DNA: TGCAGTGCTAGACGCGTTAATCAGCCCCAGCATTTT
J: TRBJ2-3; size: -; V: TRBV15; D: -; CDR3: CATSEGGTDTQYF; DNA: TGTGCCACCAGCGAGGGGGGCACAGATACGCAGTATTTT
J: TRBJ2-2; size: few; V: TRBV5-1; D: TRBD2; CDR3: CASSFSGRAGVRAGELFF; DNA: TGCGCCAGCAGCTTTAGCGGACGAGCGGGAGTTCGCGCCGGGGAGCTGTTTTTT
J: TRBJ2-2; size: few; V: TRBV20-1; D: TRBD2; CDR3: CSARASGRSTGELFF; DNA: TGCAGTGCTCGAGCTAGCGGGAGGAGCACCGGGGAGCTGTTTTTT
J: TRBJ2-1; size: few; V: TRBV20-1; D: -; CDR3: CSARDVRRSHNEQFF; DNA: TGCAGTGCTAGAGATGTCAGGAGGAGTCACAATGAGCAGTTCTTC
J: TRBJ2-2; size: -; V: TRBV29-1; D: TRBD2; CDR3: CSGRLAGAGELFF; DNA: TGCAGCGGTCGACTAGCGGGAGCCGGGGAGCTGTTTTTT
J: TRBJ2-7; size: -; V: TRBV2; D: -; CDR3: CASTRDGSYEQYF; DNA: TGTGCCAGCACCCGGGACGGTTCCTACGAGCAGTACTTC
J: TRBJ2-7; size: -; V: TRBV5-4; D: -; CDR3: CASSLAGGRIYEQYF; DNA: TGTGCCAGCAGCTTGGCCGGTGGGCGGATCTACGAGCAGTACTTC
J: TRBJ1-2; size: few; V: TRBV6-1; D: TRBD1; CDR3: CASSRGGQGGNYGYTF; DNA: TGTGCCAGCAGCCGCGGCGGACAGGGGGGGAACTATGGCTACACCTTC
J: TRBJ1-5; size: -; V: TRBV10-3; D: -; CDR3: CAISEGRSQPQHF; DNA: TGTGCCATCAGTGAAGGTAGGAGTCAGCCCCAGCATTTT
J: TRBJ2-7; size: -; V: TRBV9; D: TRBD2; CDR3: CASSVGRAGGYEQYF; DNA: TGTGCCAGCAGCGTAGGGAGAGCCGGGGGGTACGAGCAGTACTTC
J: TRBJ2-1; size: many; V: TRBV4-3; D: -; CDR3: CASSQDRNEQFF; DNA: TGTGCCAGCAGCCAAGACCGGAATGAGCAGTTCTTC
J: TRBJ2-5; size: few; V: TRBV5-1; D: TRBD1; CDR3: CASSVTGDETQYF; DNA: TGCGCCAGCAGCGTGACAGGGGACGAGACCCAGTACTTC
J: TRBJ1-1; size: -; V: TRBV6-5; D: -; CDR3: CASSFAWGDTEAFF; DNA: TGTGCCAGCAGTTTCGCCTGGGGGGACACTGAAGCTTTCTTT
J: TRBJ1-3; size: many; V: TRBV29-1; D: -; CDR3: CSVHDSSGNTIYF; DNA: TGCAGCGTTCATGACAGCTCTGGAAACACCATATATTTT
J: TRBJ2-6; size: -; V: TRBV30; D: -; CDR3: CAWSSGANVLTF; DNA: TGTGCCTGGAGCTCTGGGGCCAACGTCCTGACTTTC
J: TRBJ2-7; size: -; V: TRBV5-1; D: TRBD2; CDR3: CASTTTSGSPYEQYF; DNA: TGCGCCAGCACAACGACTAGCGGGAGTCCCTACGAGCAGTACTTC
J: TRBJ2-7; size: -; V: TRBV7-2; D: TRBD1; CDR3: CASSHRGPTYEQYF; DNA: TGTGCCAGCAGCCACAGGGGTCCTACCTACGAGCAGTACTTC
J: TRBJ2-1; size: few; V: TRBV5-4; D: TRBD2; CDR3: CASSDPGVAGVNNEQFF; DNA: TGTGCCAGCAGCGATCCAGGCGTAGCGGGAGTGAACAATGAGCAGTTCTTC
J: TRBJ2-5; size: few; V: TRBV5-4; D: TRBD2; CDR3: CASSPEGTSGRSQTQYF; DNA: TGTGCCAGCAGCCCTGAGGGGACTAGCGGGAGGTCGCAGACCCAGTACTTC
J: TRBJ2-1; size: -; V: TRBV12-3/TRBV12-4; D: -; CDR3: CASLGTSPYNEQFF; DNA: TGTGCCAGTCTCGGGACGTCACCCTACAATGAGCAGTTCTTC
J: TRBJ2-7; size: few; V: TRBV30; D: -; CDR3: CAWSTATYEQYF; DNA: TGTGCCTGGAGTACGGCCACCTACGAGCAGTACTTC
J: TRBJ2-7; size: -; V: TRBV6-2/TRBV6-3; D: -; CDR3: CASIHGSGEQYF; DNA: TGTGCCAGCATTCACGGGAGTGGAGAGCAGTACTTC
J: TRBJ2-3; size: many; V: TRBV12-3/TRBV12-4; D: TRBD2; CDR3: CASSFSGASTDTQYF; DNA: TGTGCCAGCAGTTTTAGCGGGGCTAGCACAGATACGCAGTATTTT
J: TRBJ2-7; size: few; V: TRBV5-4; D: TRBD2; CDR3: CASSAFVTSAAYEQYF; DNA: TGTGCCAGCAGCGCGTTTGTCACTAGCGCTGCCTACGAGCAGTACTTC
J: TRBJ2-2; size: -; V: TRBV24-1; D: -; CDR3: CATSDPSGSTGELFF; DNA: TGTGCCACCAGTGATCCGTCAGGTAGTACCGGGGAGCTGTTTTTT
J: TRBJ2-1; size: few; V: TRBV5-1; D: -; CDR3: CASSLSPGVRGEQFF; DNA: TGCGCCAGCAGCTTATCCCCAGGGGTTAGGGGTGAGCAGTTCTTC
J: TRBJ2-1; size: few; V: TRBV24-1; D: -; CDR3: CATSDLRQGSYNEQFF; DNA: TGTGCCACCAGTGATTTGCGCCAAGGCTCCTACAATGAGCAGTTCTTC
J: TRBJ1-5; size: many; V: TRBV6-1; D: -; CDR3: CASSPTGDSNQPQHF; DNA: TGTGCCAGCAGTCCGACCGGGGATAGCAATCAGCCCCAGCATTTT
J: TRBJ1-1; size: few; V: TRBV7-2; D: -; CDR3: CAAARVGGTEAFF; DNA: TGTGCCGCCGCACGGGTTGGGGGCACTGAAGCTTTCTTT
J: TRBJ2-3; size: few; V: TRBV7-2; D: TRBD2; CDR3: CASSLLAGRDTQYF; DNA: TGTGCCAGCAGCTTACTAGCGGGTCGGGATACGCAGTATTTT
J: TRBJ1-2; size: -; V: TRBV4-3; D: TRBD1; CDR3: CASSQSGTGLYGYTF; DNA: TGCGCCAGCAGCCAATCCGGGACAGGGCTCTATGGCTACACCTTC
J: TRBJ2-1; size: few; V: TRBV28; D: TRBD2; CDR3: CASSRGLAHNEQFF; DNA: TGTGCCAGCAGTCGAGGACTAGCGCACAATGAGCAGTTCTTC
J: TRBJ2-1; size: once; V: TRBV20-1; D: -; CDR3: CSASKVYQPFNEQFF; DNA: TGCAGTGCTAGTAAGGTCTATCAGCCTTTCAATGAGCAGTTCTTC
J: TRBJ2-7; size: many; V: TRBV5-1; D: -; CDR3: CASSLDTGSPYEQYF; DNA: TGCGCCAGCAGCTTGGATACAGGTTCGCCCTACGAGCAGTACTTC
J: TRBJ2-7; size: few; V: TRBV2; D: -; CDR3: CASSEQPDLAYEQYF; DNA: TGTGCCAGCAGTGAACAGCCGGACTTAGCCTACGAGCAGTACTTC
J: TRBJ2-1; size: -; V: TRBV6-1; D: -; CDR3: CASWRGLTGHQFF; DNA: TGTGCCAGCTGGAGGGGATTAACGGGACACCAGTTCTTC
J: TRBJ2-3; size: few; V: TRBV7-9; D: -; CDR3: CASSPPGREITDTQYF; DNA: TGTGCCAGCAGCCCCCCCGGGCGGGAAATAACAGATACGCAGTATTTT
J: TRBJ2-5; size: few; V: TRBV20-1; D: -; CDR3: CSARASGQETQYF; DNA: TGCAGTGCTAGGGCAAGCGGTCAAGAGACCCAGTACTTC
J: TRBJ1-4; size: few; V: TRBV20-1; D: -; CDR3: CSARDGSEEKLFF; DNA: TGCAGTGCTAGAGATGGTTCCGAAGAAAAACTGTTTTTT
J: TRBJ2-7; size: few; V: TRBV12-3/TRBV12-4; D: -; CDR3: CASSSFQQAPEQYF; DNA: TGTGCCAGCAGTTCCTTCCAACAGGCCCCAGAGCAGTACTTC
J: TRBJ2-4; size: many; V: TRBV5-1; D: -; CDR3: CASSLGDALSIQYF; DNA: TGCGCCAGCAGCTTGGGGGACGCCCTCAGCATTCAGTACTTC
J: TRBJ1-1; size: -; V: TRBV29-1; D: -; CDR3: CSVGGDGTEAFF; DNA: TGCAGCGTGGGAGGCGATGGCACTGAAGCTTTCTTT
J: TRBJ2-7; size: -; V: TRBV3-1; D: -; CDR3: CASSQSAQDKYEQYF; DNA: TGTGCCAGCAGCCAATCGGCCCAGGACAAGTACGAGCAGTACTTC
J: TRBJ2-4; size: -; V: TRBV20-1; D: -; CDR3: CSAAPGGQGADIQYF; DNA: TGCAGTGCGGCCCCCGGGGGGCAGGGGGCTGACATTCAGTACTTC
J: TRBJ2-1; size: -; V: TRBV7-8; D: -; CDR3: CASSQTRTEQFF; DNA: TGTGCCAGCAGCCAGACCAGGACCGAGCAGTTCTTC